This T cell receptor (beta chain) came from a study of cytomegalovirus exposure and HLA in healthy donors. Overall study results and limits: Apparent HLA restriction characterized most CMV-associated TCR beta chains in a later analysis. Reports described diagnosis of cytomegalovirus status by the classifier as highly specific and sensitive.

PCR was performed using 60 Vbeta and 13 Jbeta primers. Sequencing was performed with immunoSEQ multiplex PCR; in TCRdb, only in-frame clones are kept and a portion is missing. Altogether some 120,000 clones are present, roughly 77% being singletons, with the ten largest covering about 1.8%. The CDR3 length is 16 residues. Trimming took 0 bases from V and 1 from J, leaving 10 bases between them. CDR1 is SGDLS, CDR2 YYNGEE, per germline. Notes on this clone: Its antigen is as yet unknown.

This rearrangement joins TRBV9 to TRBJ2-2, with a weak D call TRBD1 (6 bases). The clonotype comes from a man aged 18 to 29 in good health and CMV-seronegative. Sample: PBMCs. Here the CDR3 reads CASSVVTGQNTGELFF. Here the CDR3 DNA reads TGTGCCAGCAGCGTAGTAACAGGGCAGAACACCGGGGAGCTGTTTTTT.